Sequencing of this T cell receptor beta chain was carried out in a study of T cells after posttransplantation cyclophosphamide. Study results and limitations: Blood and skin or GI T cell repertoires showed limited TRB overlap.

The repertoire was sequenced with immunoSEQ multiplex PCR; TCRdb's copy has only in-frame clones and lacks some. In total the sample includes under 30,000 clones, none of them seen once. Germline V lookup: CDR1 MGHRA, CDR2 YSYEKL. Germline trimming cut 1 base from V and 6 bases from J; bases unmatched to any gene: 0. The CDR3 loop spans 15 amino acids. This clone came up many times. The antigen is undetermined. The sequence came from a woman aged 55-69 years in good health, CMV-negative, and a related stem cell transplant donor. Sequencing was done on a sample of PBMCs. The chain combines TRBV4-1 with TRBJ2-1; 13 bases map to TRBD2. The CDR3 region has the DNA TGCGCCAGCAGCCAAGGACTAGCGGGGGGCAATGAGCAGTTCTTC. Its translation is CASSQGLAGGNEQFF.